What follows describes a single T cell receptor (beta chain). These data originate in a study of blood T cell repertoires in COVID-19. Study at large: Sites in the United States, Italy and Spain provided acute and convalescent COVID-19 samples. Nucleic acid was either cDNA or gDNA, and it came from T cells, B-cell-depleted T cells, or PBMCs.

Measured with immunoSEQ multiplex PCR; TCRdb has only the in-frame clones, and not every one. The repertoire holds about 100,000 clones, with about 85% as singletons. From germline, CDR1 is SGHKS and CDR2 YYEKEE (reference sequence). CDR3 length: 14 amino acids. Trimming took off 4 bases at V and 0 bases at J, with 8 bases between the two ends. Material: peripheral blood. The V call is TRBV5-5, the J call TRBJ1-3; D gene ambiguous. The receptor comes from a man aged 45-65 years with active or convalescent COVID-19. CDR3: CASSVVFSGNTIYF. Here the CDR3 DNA reads TGTGCCAGCAGCGTCGTGTTCTCTGGAAACACCATATATTTT.